This TCR beta chain derives from a study of blood T cell repertoires in COVID-19. Study-level information: The United States, Italy and Spain supplied acute and convalescent COVID-19 samples.

Generated by immunoSEQ multiplex PCR, the TCRdb table keeps only in-frame clones and is missing some. The sample yields over 70,000 clones, 70% to 90% seen once. The CDR3 contains 16 residues. Unmatched junction bases numbered 11, after V lost 3 bases and J lost 7 bases. CDR1 is LNHDA and CDR2 is SQIVND in the germline V gene (reference sequence). The source is a woman at least 80 years old with acute or convalescent COVID-19. The chain recombines TRBV19 with TRBJ2-7, with 11 bases identical to TRBD1. The material sequenced was peripheral blood. The CDR3, as DNA: TGTGCCAGTAGTATTCAATTAGGACAGGGGGCGAGAGAGCAGTACTTC. It translates to CASSIQLGQGAREQYF. The variable domain in full, with the rest retrieved from reference TRBV19 and TRBJ2-7, is DGGITQSPKYLFRKEGQNVTLSCEQNLNHDAMYWYRQDPGQGLRLIYYSQIVNDFQKGDIAEGYSVSREKKESFPLTVTSAQKNPTAFYLCASSIQLGQGAREQYFGPGTRLTVT.